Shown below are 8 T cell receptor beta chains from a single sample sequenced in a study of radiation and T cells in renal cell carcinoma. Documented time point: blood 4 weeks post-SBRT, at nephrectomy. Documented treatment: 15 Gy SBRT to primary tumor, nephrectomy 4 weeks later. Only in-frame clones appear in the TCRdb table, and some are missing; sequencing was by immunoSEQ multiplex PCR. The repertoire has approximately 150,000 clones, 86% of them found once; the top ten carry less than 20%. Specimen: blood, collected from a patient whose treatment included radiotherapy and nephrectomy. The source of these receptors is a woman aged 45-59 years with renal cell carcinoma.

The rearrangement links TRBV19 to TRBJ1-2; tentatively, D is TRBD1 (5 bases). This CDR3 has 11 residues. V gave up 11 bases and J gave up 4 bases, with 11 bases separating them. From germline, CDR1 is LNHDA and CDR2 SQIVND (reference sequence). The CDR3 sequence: CAGRRGYGYTF. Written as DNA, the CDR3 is TGTGCCGGGAGGAGGGGCTATGGCTACACCTTC.

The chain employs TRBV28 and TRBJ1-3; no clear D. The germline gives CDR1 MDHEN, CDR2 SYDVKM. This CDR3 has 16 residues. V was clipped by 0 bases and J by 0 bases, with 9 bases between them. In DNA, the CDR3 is TGTGCCAGCAGTTTATGGGGCTCCGACTCTGGAAACACCATATATTTT. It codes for CASSLWGSDSGNTIYF. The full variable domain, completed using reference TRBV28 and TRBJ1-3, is DVKVTQSSRYLVKRTGEKVFLECVQDMDHENMFWYRQDPGLGLRLIYFSYDVKMKEKGDIPEGYSVSREKKERFSLILESASTNQTSMYLCASSLWGSDSGNTIYFGEGSWLTVV.

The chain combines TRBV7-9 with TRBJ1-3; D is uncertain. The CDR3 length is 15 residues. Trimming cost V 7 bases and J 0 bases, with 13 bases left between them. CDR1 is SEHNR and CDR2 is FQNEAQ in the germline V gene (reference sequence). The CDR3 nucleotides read TGTGCCAGCACCTCGTGGGGTCGCTCTGGAAACACCATATATTTT. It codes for CASTSWGRSGNTIYF.

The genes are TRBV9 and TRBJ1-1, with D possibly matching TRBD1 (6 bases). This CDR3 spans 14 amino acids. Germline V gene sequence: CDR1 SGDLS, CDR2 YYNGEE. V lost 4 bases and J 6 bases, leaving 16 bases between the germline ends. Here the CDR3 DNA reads TGTGCCAGCAGCCCTCCACAGGGAACACCTGAAGCTTTCTTT. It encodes CASSPPQGTPEAFF.

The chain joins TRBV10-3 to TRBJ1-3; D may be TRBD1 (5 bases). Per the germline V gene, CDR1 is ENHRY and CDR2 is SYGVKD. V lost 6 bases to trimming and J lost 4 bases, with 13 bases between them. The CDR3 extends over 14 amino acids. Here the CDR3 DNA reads TGTGCCATCAGCTTAGGGGTCTCAGGAAACACCATATATTTT. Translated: CAISLGVSGNTIYF.

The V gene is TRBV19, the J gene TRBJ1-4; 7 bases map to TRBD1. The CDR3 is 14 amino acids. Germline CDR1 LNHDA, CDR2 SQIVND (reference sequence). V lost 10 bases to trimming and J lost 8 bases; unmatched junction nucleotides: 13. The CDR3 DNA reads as TGTGCCACCCAACGGGCAGGGGGTGGAGAAAAACTGTTTTTT. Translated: CATQRAGGGEKLFF.

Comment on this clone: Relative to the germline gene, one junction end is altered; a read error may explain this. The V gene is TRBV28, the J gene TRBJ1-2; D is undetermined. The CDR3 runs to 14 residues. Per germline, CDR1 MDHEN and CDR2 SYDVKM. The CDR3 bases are TGTGCCAGCAGCTTATTAGCGAGCCTCTATGGCTACACCTTC. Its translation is CASSLLASLYGYTF.

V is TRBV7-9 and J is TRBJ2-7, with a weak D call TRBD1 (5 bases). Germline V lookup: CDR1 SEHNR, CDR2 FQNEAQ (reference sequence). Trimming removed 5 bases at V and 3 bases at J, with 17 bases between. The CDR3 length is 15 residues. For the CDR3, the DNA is TGTGCCAGCAGCCCTGGGGCAGGTGGGGTCTACGAGCAGTACTTC. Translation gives CASSPGAGGVYEQYF.